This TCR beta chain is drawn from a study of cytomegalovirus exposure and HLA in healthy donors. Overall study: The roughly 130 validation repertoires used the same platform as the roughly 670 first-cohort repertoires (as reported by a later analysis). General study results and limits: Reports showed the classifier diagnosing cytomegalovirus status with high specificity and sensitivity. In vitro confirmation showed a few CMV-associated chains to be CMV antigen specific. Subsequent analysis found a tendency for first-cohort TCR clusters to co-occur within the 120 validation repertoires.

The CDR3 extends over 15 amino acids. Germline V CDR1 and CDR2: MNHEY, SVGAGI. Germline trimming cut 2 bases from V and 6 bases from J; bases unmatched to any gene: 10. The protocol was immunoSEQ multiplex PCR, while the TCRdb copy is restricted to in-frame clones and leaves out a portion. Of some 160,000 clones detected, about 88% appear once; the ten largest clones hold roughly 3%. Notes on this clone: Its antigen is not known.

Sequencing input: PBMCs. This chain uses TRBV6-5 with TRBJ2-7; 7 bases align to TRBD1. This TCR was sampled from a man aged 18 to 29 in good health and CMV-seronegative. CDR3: CASSYTTTGSGEQYF. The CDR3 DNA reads TGTGCCAGCAGTTACACAACGACAGGGTCCGGCGAGCAGTACTTC.